The 2 T cell receptor beta chains presented below share a single source sample, sequenced in a study of T cell responses to AZD1222 COVID-19 vaccine. TCRdb keeps only in-frame clones here, not all; method: immunoSEQ multiplex PCR. The table lists tens of thousands of clones, around 92% of them singletons. The sample was peripheral blood, taken on day 0 of MenACWY control vaccination. All receptors come from an adult in good health.

This clone appeared a single time. The gene calls are TRBV6-1 and TRBJ1-5, with 9 positions matching TRBD1. The germline V gene has CDR1 MNHNS and CDR2 SASEGT. The CDR3 loop spans 17 amino acids. V shed 1 base and J 0 bases; nucleotides not matched to a gene: 4. This CDR3 is CASSEVKGQGSNQPQHF. In DNA form, the CDR3 reads TGTGCCAGCAGTGAAGTGAAGGGACAGGGTAGCAATCAGCCCCAGCATTTT.

The chain carries TRBV11-3 and TRBJ1-4, with D tentatively TRBD1 (5 bases). CDR1 SGHNT and CDR2 YENEEA come from the germline V gene. This CDR3 spans 15 amino acids. V lost 1 base and J 6 bases, leaving 12 bases between the germline ends. As DNA, the CDR3 is TGTGCCAGCAGCTTAGCCGGGACGGTGGATGAAAAACTGTTTTTT. Translated, it gives CASSLAGTVDEKLFF. Based on the CDR3 plus reference TRBV11-3 and TRBJ1-4, the full variable domain is EAGVVQSPRYKIIEKKQPVAFWCNPISGHNTLYWYLQNLGQGPELLIRYENEEAVDDSQLPKDRFSAERLKGVDSTLKIQPAELGDSAVYLCASSLAGTVDEKLFFGSGTQLSVL.